Below, 14 T cell receptor beta chains from the same sample are listed, as sequenced in a study of breast tumors, draining lymph nodes, adjacent tissues. One entry per CDR3 protein, called by TCRdb with MiXCR from the multiplex PCR reads. The table lists about 60,000 distinct CDR3 sequences, roughly 57% of them singletons, with roughly 19% in the top ten. Sequencing was done on a sample of breast tumor tissue. The source is a female donor with breast cancer. Some clones in this sample may be carry-over from other donors' samples.

The chain carries TRBV19 and TRBJ1-4, with D hard to call. The V gene's germline CDR1 is LNHDA and CDR2 SQIVND (reference sequence). This CDR3 spans 15 amino acids. Trimming stripped 7 bases from V and 5 bases from J, with 17 bases between. The CDR3 loop reads CASTLDRTGNEKLFF. CDR3 bases: TGTGCCAGTACCCTGGATAGAACCGGGAATGAAAAACTGTTTTTT.

This clonotype was recorded many times. The rearrangement links TRBV6-5 to TRBJ2-1; 12 nucleotides match TRBD2. Trimming took 2 bases from V and 10 from J; bases not matched to a gene: 15. Germline CDR1 and CDR2: MNHEY and SVGAGI. The CDR3 covers 18 residues. The CDR3 reads CASSYAAPSGRAEGEQFF. In nucleotides, the CDR3 is TGTGCCAGCAGTTACGCCGCCCCTAGCGGGAGGGCCGAGGGGGAGCAGTTCTTC.

There are many counts of this clonotype. This chain uses TRBV3-1 with TRBJ1-2, with D perhaps matching TRBD1 (5 bases). CDR1 is LGHDT, CDR2 YNNKEL, per germline (reference sequence). Trimming took off 1 base at V and 1 base at J, with 7 bases between the two ends. This CDR3 comprises 14 residues. As DNA, the CDR3 is TGTGCCAGCAGCCAAGCAACAGGTAACTATGGCTACACCTTC. Its protein is CASSQATGNYGYTF.

V usage is TRBV7-2 and J usage is TRBJ2-7; D not resolved. Per the germline V gene, CDR1 is SGHTA and CDR2 is FQGNSA. The V and J ends lost 2 bases and 2 bases respectively, with 10 bases between them. The CDR3 extends over 14 amino acids. CDR3 region: CASSLFPATYEQYF. The CDR3 DNA reads TGTGCCAGCAGCTTATTCCCTGCAACCTACGAGCAGTACTTC.

This chain links TRBV10-3 with TRBJ1-2; no firm D call. Trimming shortened V by 2 bases and J by 0 bases, and 13 bases separated the two germline ends. There are 16 residues in the CDR3. Germline CDR1 and CDR2: ENHRY and SYGVKD. In DNA form, the CDR3 reads TGTGCCATCAGTGAGGTAGGCAGCCCAACTAACTATGGCTACACCTTC. Translated, it gives CAISEVGSPTNYGYTF.

V usage is TRBV20-1 and J usage is TRBJ2-7, with D hard to call. Deletions cut 0 bases from V and 3 bases from J, with 9 bases between. The CDR3 is 13 residues long. Looked up from germline, CDR1 is DFQATT and CDR2 is SNEGSKA (reference sequence). The CDR3 DNA reads as TGCAGTGCTAGAGACCCGGGCAGCTACGAGCAGTACTTC. Amino acids: CSARDPGSYEQYF.

The V and J genes are TRBV20-1 and TRBJ1-4; the match to TRBD1 covers 9 bases. J was trimmed by 11 bases and V by 2 bases; bases with no gene match: 9. The CDR3 runs to 14 residues. Germline CDR1 and CDR2: DFQATT and SNEGSKA (reference sequence). CDR3 region: CSARLGTTGGKLFF. The CDR3 DNA is TGCAGTGCTAGACTCGGGACAACAGGGGGCAAACTGTTTTTT.

Ten or more counts support this clonotype. This sequence may be a read error, since a much larger clone differs from it by one base. The V call is TRBV20-1, the J call TRBJ2-3, with 13 bases fitting TRBD2. Germline values: CDR1 DFQATT, CDR2 SNEGSKA (reference sequence). The CDR3 runs 15 residues. The J segment lost 14 bases and the V segment lost 6 bases, leaving 17 bases of the junction unmatched. For the CDR3, the DNA is TGCAGTGCGCCCGAGGGGACTAGCGGGACGTACCGGATGTATTTT. Protein: CSAPEGTSGTYRMYF.

Worth noting for this clonotype: Being one base from a much bigger clone, this may be a read error. This rearrangement joins TRBV6-1 to TRBJ1-2, with 8 bases that match TRBD1. The CDR3 is made up of 14 amino acids. The junction had 2 bases not matched to a gene; V was cut back by 5 bases and J by 0 bases. Germline CDR1 is MNHNS and CDR2 is SASEGT. This CDR3 reads CASSQQGANYGYTF. The CDR3 DNA sequence: TGTGCCAGCAGTCAACAGGGGGCTAACTATGGCTACACCTTC.

This clonotype was counted at least ten times. This may be a read error: a much more frequent sequence differs by one nucleotide. V is TRBV9 and J is TRBJ2-7; 7 bases are shared with TRBD2. Germline V gene sequence: CDR1 SGDLS, CDR2 YYNGEE. V lost 1 base and J lost 8; bases outside the gene matches: 18. The CDR3 loop spans 17 amino acids. The CDR3 coding sequence is TGTGCCAGCAGCGTAACGGGTGAAGCGGGGATTCAGGCACAGCAGTACTTC. Amino acids: CASSVTGEAGIQAQQYF.

The V call is TRBV9, the J call TRBJ2-1; 7 positions agree with TRBD2. The germline V gene has CDR1 SGDLS and CDR2 YYNGEE. With 3 bases clipped from V and 9 bases from J, the junction kept 6 bases outside the gene matches. This CDR3 comprises 13 residues. The CDR3 DNA reads as TGTGCCAGCAGCGAGGACTGGGAGGGTGAGCAGTTCTTC. Residues: CASSEDWEGEQFF.

In its sample, this clonotype was seen many times. This may arise from a read error, as a much more abundant clone is one base away. In nucleotides, the CDR3 is TGTGCCAGCAGCCCGGGACAGGGGAATGAAAAACTGTTTTTT. Translated: CASSPGQGNEKLFF. V gene TRBV6-6 combines with J gene TRBJ1-4; 10 bases align to TRBD1. This CDR3 has 14 residues. V lost 6 bases to trimming and J lost 5 bases; unmatched junction nucleotides: 3. CDR1 is MNHNY, CDR2 SVGAGI, per germline (reference sequence).

This chain connects TRBV12-3 or TRBV12-4 to TRBJ1-5; no reliable D call. V lost 3 bases and J 8 bases, leaving 11 bases between the germline ends. This CDR3 is built from 13 residues. CDR3 protein: CASSLSLGEPQHF. CDR3 sequence (DNA): TGTGCCAGCAGTTTGTCCCTTGGCGAGCCCCAGCATTTT.

Comment on this clonotype: This CDR3 fails to terminate in the conserved phenylalanine or tryptophan, so it likely reflects a read error. This sequence joins TRBV20-1 and TRBJ2-7; 7 bases match TRBD1. The trim removed 3 bases at V and 7 bases at J, leaving 12 bases unmatched. The germline V gene has CDR1 DFQATT and CDR2 SNEGSKA (reference sequence). CDR3 length: 14 residues. CDR3 sequence reads: CSASKDRRQAEQYL. CDR3 DNA: TGCAGTGCTAGCAAGGACAGGCGGCAGGCAGAGCAGTACCTC.